This paragraph covers one TCR beta chain sequence. What this receptor recognizes is not known. Base qualities are not recorded, but no much larger clone differs from it by a single base. The immunoSEQ Assay, a bias-controlled multiplex PCR, was used to amplify TCRbeta CDR3 regions from genomic DNA. The paper's processing steps were these. Within the assay, amplification of reference gene primers was used to estimate how many nucleated cells each sample contained. To quantify the absolute abundance of each unique TCRbeta CDR3 rearrangement, sequence reads were collapsed and filtered. For each sample, productive Simpson clonality was calculated as the square root of Simpson's diversity index across productive rearrangements. Drawn from immuneACCESS, this table holds only the in-frame rearrangements with V and J called that TCRdb kept. Clones are partly lost; checked studies trace under half to an unresolved V gene and leave the rest unexplained. The D gene and trimming were derived from the DNA, and the V and J assignments and clone size from that table. Here the sample has approximately 140,000 clones; around 90% occur a single time. The ten biggest clones cover approximately 1.4% of the sample.

The sample originates from a study of blood T cell repertoires in COVID-19 (dated by TCRdb to 2020 to 2022). With regard to the full study: Collaborator samples came from the United States, Italy and Spain and covered acute and convalescent phases of COVID-19. The repertoires were released in a freely available public database intended as a resource for research on the immune response to SARS-CoV-2. Where available, HLA class I and class II types were obtained from metadata supplied by the sample provider rather than from assay-based typing. The material from the prospective study consisted of cDNA or gDNA derived from T cells, B-cell-depleted T cells, or PBMCs. Sample metadata almost always included a de-identified subject ID, COVID-19 status, age in years and sex. Subjects who had been exposed to COVID-19, were actively infected with it, or had recovered from it provided the deeply sampled blood TCRbeta repertoires that made up the dataset. Samples were obtained from the ongoing ImmuneRACE study (first 160 participants) and from about 1,300 subjects provided by 6 global collaborators.

Whole blood was collected in K2EDTA tubes by collaborating institutions according to the institutions' own protocols. For TCRbeta analysis, collaborators shipped samples as frozen whole blood, isolated PBMCs, or DNA extracted from either of those sample types. The research as a whole found: Clinical and demographic metadata were provided uncurated, with the amount varying by source and participant.

Relative to germline, V is missing 0 bases and J is missing 1 base, with 2 bases of the junction outside any gene match. CDR1 and CDR2, per the germline V gene, are MRHNA and SNTAGT. The CDR3 holds 17 amino acids from the cysteine to the phenylalanine. Only the CDR3 DNA stays, 51 bases, in frame from base 1. Sequencing was done on a sample of peripheral blood. The rearrangement joined TRBV6-4 to TRBJ2-5; 13 central bases correspond to TRBD2. This clonotype was sampled from a woman aged 60 to 75 with acute or convalescent COVID-19. DNA sequence: TGTGCCAGCAGTGACTCGAGACTAGCGGGGGGCCAAGAGACCCAGTACTTC. Translated, it reads CASSDSRLAGGQETQYF.